What follows are 21 T cell receptor beta chains derived from one specimen sequenced in a study of long-term antiretroviral therapy in people with HIV. The assay used was immunoSEQ (version v3.0), run at survey level. Clones were sequenced by immunoSEQ multiplex PCR, and TCRdb holds only the in-frame ones, with some missing. The table has more than 15,000 clones, about 71% seen once. The sequenced sample was unsorted PBMCs, obtained 1.5 years before starting antiretroviral therapy. Source of these receptors: a woman aged 50 to 65 with HIV.

The chain is built from TRBV30 and TRBJ1-1, with 7 nucleotides matching TRBD1. Trimming removed 5 bases from V and 3 bases from J; junction bases left unmatched: 12. Germline V gives CDR1 GTSNPN, CDR2 SVGIG (reference sequence). The CDR3 has 15 residues. In nucleotides, the CDR3 is TGTGCCTGGTTTAGGGGACAGCTCAGGGACACTGAAGCTTTCTTT. As protein: CAWFRGQLRDTEAFF. The whole variable domain, filled in from reference TRBV30 and TRBJ1-1, reads SQTIHQWPATLVQPVGSPLSLECTVEGTSNPNLYWYRQAAGRGLQLLFYSVGIGQISSEVPQNLSASRPQDRQFILSSKKLLLSDSGFYLCAWFRGQLRDTEAFFGQGTRLTVV.

This clone has a single count. The rearrangement joins TRBV4-1 to TRBJ2-1; 13 positions match TRBD2. The CDR3 has 19 residues. Unmatched junction bases numbered 12, after V lost 2 bases and J lost 5 bases. Per germline, CDR1 MGHRA and CDR2 YSYEKL. The chain's CDR3 is CASSQSGLAGASPDNEQFF. CDR3 nucleotide sequence: TGCGCCAGCAGCCAAAGCGGACTAGCGGGGGCCTCTCCGGACAATGAGCAGTTCTTC.

In its sample, this clone was seen once. J is TRBJ1-1 and V is TRBV6-5; TRBD1 might be the D (5 bases). The germline V and J ends were trimmed by 4 bases and 6 bases, with 15 bases remaining between them. This CDR3 has 14 residues. CDR1 and CDR2 from the germline V gene are MNHEY and SVGAGI. In DNA form, the CDR3 reads TGTGCCAGCAGTTGGAGCAGGGTCCCCTCTGAAGCTTTCTTT. It codes for CASSWSRVPSEAFF.

The chain has TRBV27 and TRBJ2-1, with 9 bases identical to TRBD2. The junction had 9 bases not matched to a gene; V was cut back by 7 bases and J by 2 bases. There are 16 residues in the CDR3. Germline V CDR1 and CDR2: MNHEY, SMNVEV (reference sequence). The CDR3 sequence is CASNTVAGAAYNEQFF. CDR3 coding DNA: TGTGCCAGCAACACGGTAGCGGGGGCCGCCTACAATGAGCAGTTCTTC.

This clone has only a few counts. The chain is built from TRBV6-5 and TRBJ1-2; D may be TRBD1 (6 bases). Germline loops: CDR1 MNHEY, CDR2 SVGAGI. The CDR3 is 16 residues long. The V end lost 2 bases, the J end lost 6 bases, and 19 bases lay between the germline ends. This CDR3 is CASSYGVEGGRDGYTF. CDR3 nucleotides: TGTGCCAGCAGTTACGGGGTGGAGGGGGGGCGCGATGGCTACACCTTC.

This rearrangement joins TRBV7-6 to TRBJ2-3, with a tentative D call TRBD2 (6 bases). Germline loops: CDR1 SGHVS, CDR2 FNYEAQ. V was cut by 7 bases and J by 6 bases, with 29 bases left in between. The CDR3 totals 18 residues. For the CDR3, the DNA is TGTGCCAGCAACATCTATCCCGCTTATGGGACTTCCTCGGATACGCAGTATTTT. It translates to CASNIYPAYGTSSDTQYF.

This clone has more than one count but fewer than ten. The rearrangement links TRBV13 to TRBJ1-2; D gene uncertain. The CDR3 has 12 amino acids. Germline-derived CDR1 and CDR2 are PRHDT and FYEKMQ (reference sequence). V dropped 1 base and J dropped 7 bases, with 7 bases sitting between them. This chain's CDR3 is CASSLVGSGYTF. The CDR3, as DNA: TGTGCCAGCAGCTTAGTTGGAAGTGGCTACACCTTC.

The rearrangement links TRBV2 to TRBJ1-6; D might be TRBD1 (6 bases). The CDR3 is made up of 14 amino acids. From germline, CDR1 is SNHLY and CDR2 FYNNEI. The V gene lost 4 bases and the J gene lost 8 bases, with 12 bases spanning the gap. CDR3 coding DNA: TGTGCCAGCAGTGTGATCCGACAGGATTCACCCCTCCACTTT. It codes for CASSVIRQDSPLHF. Using reference TRBV2 and TRBJ1-6 for the parts outside the CDR3, the full variable domain is EPEVTQTPSHQVTQMGQEVILRCVPISNHLYFYWYRQILGQKVEFLVSFYNNEISEKSEIFDDQFSVERPDGSNFTLKIRSTKLEDSAMYFCASSVIRQDSPLHFGNGTRLTVT.

The rearrangement joins TRBV11-3 to TRBJ2-5, with D possibly TRBD2 on 7 matching bases. The germline V gene has CDR1 SGHNT and CDR2 YENEEA. This CDR3 has 15 residues. V gave up 5 bases and J gave up 1 base, with 14 bases separating them. CDR3 DNA: TGTGCCAGCAGCCCCCGCGCGGGGGCCCAAGAGACCCAGTACTTC. Amino acid sequence: CASSPRAGAQETQYF.

There are a few counts of this clone. The chain links TRBV5-1 to TRBJ1-1; possibly TRBD1 for D (6 bases). This CDR3 has 13 residues. The germline V and J ends were trimmed by 3 bases and 11 bases, with 17 bases remaining between them. The germline V gene encodes CDR1 SGHRS and CDR2 YFSETQ. The CDR3 region has the DNA TGCGCCAGCAGCTATGATCGGACAGCCGTGGCTTTCTTT. As protein: CASSYDRTAVAFF.

The rearrangement uses TRBV7-2 and TRBJ1-1, with D possibly TRBD1 on 5 matching bases. V lost 3 bases and J 2 bases, leaving 10 bases between the germline ends. Germline V gene lookup returns CDR1 SGHTA and CDR2 FQGNSA. This CDR3 region has 14 residues. The CDR3 protein is CASSLGGINTEAFF. In nucleotides, the CDR3 is TGTGCCAGCAGCTTGGGGGGGATAAACACTGAAGCTTTCTTT.

By share, this clone ranks as medium-sized (0.01 to 0.1%). The CDR3 coding sequence is TGCGCCAGCAGCTGGAGCCGGGACACCGACAAAAACATTCAGTACTTC. Residues: CASSWSRDTDKNIQYF. The chain combines TRBV5-1 with TRBJ2-4, with a possible D match to TRBD1 (6 bases). Between the trimmed V and J ends, which lost 3 bases and 3 bases, there was a span of 16 bases. The CDR3 covers 16 residues. From germline, CDR1 is SGHRS and CDR2 YFSETQ.

J is TRBJ1-4 and V is TRBV7-9, with TRBD1 matching 11 bases. Germline assignment: CDR1 SEHNR and CDR2 FQNEAQ (reference sequence). The CDR3 spans 16 residues. J gave up 8 bases and V 5 bases, and 10 bases lay outside the gene matches. The CDR3 reads CASSVRTGGQGEKLFF. CDR3 in DNA: TGTGCCAGCAGCGTGCGGACAGGGGGCCAAGGGGAAAAACTGTTTTTT.

This chain joins TRBV5-6 and TRBJ2-6; D call uncertain. Trimming removed 4 bases from V and 2 bases from J, with 10 bases in between. The CDR3 sequence is 15 residues long. Germline V gives CDR1 SGHDT, CDR2 YYEEEE. DNA for the CDR3: TGTGCCAGCAGCCGTTCTGGCCCTGGGGCCAACGTCCTGACTTTC. Protein product: CASSRSGPGANVLTF.

The chain has TRBV4-1 and TRBJ1-6; D is possibly TRBD1 (6 bases). V lost 0 bases, J lost 7 bases, and 19 bases lay in between. The CDR3 totals 18 residues. Germline CDR1 reads MGHRA; CDR2 reads YSYEKL. The CDR3 is CASSQDPLQGMGNSPLHF. The CDR3, as DNA: TGCGCCAGCAGCCAAGATCCTCTCCAGGGGATGGGGAATTCACCCCTCCACTTT.

This chain links TRBV2 with TRBJ2-2, with D unclear. CDR1 and CDR2 from the germline V gene are SNHLY and FYNNEI. This CDR3 is built from 13 residues. Trimming stripped 6 bases from V and 7 bases from J, with 12 bases between. CDR3 sequence: CASSPRSRGELFF. CDR3 DNA: TGTGCCAGCAGCCCCCGCTCACGCGGGGAGCTGTTTTTT.

The chain uses TRBV5-1 and TRBJ1-2; D not resolved. Trimming took 4 bases from V and 4 from J, leaving 8 bases between them. Germline assignment: CDR1 SGHRS and CDR2 YFSETQ. The CDR3 length is 12 residues. CDR3 coding DNA: TGCGCCAGCAGCGGGTCAGGCTATGGCTACACCTTC. Its translation: CASSGSGYGYTF.

This clone was observed a single time. The chain recombines TRBV30 with TRBJ2-2; perhaps D is TRBD1 or TRBD2 (6 bases each). The CDR3 extends over 15 amino acids. The germline CDR1 and CDR2 sequences are GTSNPN and SVGIG (reference sequence). Trimming removed 6 bases at V and 2 bases at J, with 16 bases between. This chain's CDR3 is CACLARGLNTGELFF. CDR3 in DNA: TGTGCCTGTCTGGCCCGGGGGCTTAACACCGGGGAGCTGTTTTTT. Based on the CDR3 plus reference TRBV30 and TRBJ2-2, the full variable domain is SQTIHQWPATLVQPVGSPLSLECTVEGTSNPNLYWYRQAAGRGLQLLFYSVGIGQISSEVPQNLSASRPQDRQFILSSKKLLLSDSGFYLCACLARGLNTGELFFGEGSRLTVL.

In its sample, this clone was seen once. This chain uses TRBV6-1 with TRBJ2-3; a weak D match, TRBD2 (5 bases). This CDR3 region has 15 residues. Trimming stripped 4 bases from V and 1 base from J, with 12 bases between. The germline CDR1 and CDR2 sequences are MNHNS and SASEGT. The CDR3 sequence: CASSGLASGTDTQYF. The CDR3 region has the DNA TGTGCCAGCAGTGGTCTAGCTTCTGGCACAGATACGCAGTATTTT.

The chain carries TRBV7-6 and TRBJ2-3, with 9 bases aligning to TRBD2. The CDR3 sequence is 18 residues long. Germline V gene lookup returns CDR1 SGHVS and CDR2 FNYEAQ. Trimming cost V 0 bases and J 5 bases; bases outside gene matches: 12. CDR3 in amino acids: CASSLAAGGPFLGDTQYF. The CDR3 nucleotides read TGTGCCAGCAGCTTAGCGGCGGGGGGGCCTTTCTTGGGAGATACGCAGTATTTT.

This rearrangement joins TRBV5-8 to TRBJ1-3; 7 bases fit TRBD1. The CDR3 is 14 residues long. From germline, CDR1 is SGHTS and CDR2 YDEGEE. V shed 3 bases and J 3 bases; nucleotides not matched to a gene: 3. The CDR3 reads CASSSGTDGNTIYF. DNA of the CDR3: TGTGCCAGCAGCTCCGGGACAGATGGAAACACCATATATTTT. The variable domain in full, with the rest retrieved from reference TRBV5-8 and TRBJ1-3, is EAGVTQSPTHLIKTRGQQATLRCSPISGHTSVYWYQQALGLGLQFLLWYDEGEERNRGNFPPRFSGRQFPNYSSELNVNALELEDSALYLCASSSGTDGNTIYFGEGSWLTVV.